This T cell receptor (beta chain) was identified in a study of CD8+ T cells in alopecia areata. General study results and limits: Scalp clonality, together with expanded CD8+ clones among the top 100, fell significantly with tofacitinib. Alopecia totalis/universalis scalp especially showed more expanded CD8+ clones than normal scalp.

V lost 3 bases to trimming and J lost 0 bases, with 5 bases between them. Germline lookup yields CDR1 SEHNR and CDR2 FQNEAQ (reference sequence). CDR3 length: 14 residues. After isolation, RNA underwent reverse transcription to generate cDNA as the sequencing template. TCRdb's copy holds only in-frame clones and misses some; the assay was immunoSEQ multiplex PCR. Here the sample spans around 300,000 clones, approximately 60% being singletons. Concerning this clone itself: The target antigen is unknown.

Documented treatment: oral pan-JAK inhibitor, 5-10 mg twice daily. Peripheral blood, together with lesional scalp punch biopsies, was collected from alopecia areata patients. The TCR originated in a human donor with alopecia areata. The chain carries TRBV7-9 and TRBJ1-4; D unresolved. The input for sequencing was CD4+ T cells sorted from blood, taken around week 54, from a patient treated with tofacitinib. CDR3 sequence reads: CASSFLATNEKLFF. As DNA, the CDR3 is TGTGCCAGCAGCTTTTTGGCAACTAATGAAAAACTGTTTTTT.